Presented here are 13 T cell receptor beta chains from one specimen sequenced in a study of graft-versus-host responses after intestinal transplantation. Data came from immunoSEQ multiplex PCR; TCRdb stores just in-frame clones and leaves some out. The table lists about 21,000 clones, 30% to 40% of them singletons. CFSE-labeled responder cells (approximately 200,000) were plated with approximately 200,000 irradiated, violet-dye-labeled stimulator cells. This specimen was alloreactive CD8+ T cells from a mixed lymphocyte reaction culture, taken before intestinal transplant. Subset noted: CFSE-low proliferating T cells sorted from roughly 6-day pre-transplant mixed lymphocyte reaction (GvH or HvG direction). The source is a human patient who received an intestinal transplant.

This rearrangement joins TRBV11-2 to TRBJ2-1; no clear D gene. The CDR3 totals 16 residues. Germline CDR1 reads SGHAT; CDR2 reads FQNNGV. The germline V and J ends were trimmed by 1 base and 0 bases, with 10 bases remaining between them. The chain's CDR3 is CASSLGITSSYNEQFF. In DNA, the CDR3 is TGTGCCAGCAGCTTAGGAATCACCAGCTCCTACAATGAGCAGTTCTTC.

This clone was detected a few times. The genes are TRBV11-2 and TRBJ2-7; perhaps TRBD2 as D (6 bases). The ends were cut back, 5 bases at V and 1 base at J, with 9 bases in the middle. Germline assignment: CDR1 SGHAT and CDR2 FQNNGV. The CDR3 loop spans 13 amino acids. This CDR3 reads CASSLAQSYEQYF. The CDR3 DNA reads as TGTGCCAGCAGCCTAGCGCAGTCCTACGAGCAGTACTTC.

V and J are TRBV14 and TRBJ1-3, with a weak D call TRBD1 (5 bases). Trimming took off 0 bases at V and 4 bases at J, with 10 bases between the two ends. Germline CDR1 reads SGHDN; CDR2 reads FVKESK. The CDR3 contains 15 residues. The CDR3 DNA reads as TGTGCCAGCAGCCAAGATAGGGGCGCCGGAAACACCATATATTTT. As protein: CASSQDRGAGNTIYF. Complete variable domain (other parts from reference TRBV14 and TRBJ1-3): EAGVTQFPSHSVIEKGQTVTLRCDPISGHDNLYWYRRVMGKEIKFLLHFVKESKQDESGMPNNRFLAERTGGTYSTLKVQPAELEDSGVYFCASSQDRGAGNTIYFGEGSWLTVV.

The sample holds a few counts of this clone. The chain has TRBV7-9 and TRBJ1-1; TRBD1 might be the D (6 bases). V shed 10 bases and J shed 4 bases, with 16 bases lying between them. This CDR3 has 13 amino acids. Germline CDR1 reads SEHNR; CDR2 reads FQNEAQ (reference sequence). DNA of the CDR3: TGTGCCACACAGGGTGAGGTGTCCACTGAAGCTTTCTTT. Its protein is CATQGEVSTEAFF.

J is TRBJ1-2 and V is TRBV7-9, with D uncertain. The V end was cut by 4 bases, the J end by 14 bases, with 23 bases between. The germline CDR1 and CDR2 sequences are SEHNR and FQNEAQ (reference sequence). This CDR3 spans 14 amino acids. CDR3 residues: CASSSTRTSALGTF. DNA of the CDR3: TGTGCCAGCAGCTCCACCAGGACCAGCGCCCTCGGTACCTTC.

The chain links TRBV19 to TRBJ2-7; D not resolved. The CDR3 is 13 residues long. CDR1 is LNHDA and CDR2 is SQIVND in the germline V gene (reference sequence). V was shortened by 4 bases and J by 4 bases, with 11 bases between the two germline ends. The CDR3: CASSTYGLYEQYF. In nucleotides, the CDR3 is TGTGCCAGTAGTACGTACGGGCTTTACGAGCAGTACTTC. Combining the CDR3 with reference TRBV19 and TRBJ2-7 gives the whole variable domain DGGITQSPKYLFRKEGQNVTLSCEQNLNHDAMYWYRQDPGQGLRLIYYSQIVNDFQKGDIAEGYSVSREKKESFPLTVTSAQKNPTAFYLCASSTYGLYEQYFGPGTRLTVT.

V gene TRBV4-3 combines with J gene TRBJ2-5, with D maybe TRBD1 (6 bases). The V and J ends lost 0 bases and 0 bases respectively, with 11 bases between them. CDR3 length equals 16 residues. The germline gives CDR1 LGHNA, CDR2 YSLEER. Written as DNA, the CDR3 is TGCGCCAGCAGCCAAGACGACAGGTTCTACCAAGAGACCCAGTACTTC. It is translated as CASSQDDRFYQETQYF.

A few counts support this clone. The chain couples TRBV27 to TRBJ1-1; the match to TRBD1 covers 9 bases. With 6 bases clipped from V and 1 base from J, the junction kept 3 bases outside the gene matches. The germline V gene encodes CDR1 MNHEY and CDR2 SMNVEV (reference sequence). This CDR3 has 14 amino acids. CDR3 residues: CASRLGQGNTEAFF. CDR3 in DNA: TGTGCCAGCAGACTGGGACAGGGGAACACTGAAGCTTTCTTT.

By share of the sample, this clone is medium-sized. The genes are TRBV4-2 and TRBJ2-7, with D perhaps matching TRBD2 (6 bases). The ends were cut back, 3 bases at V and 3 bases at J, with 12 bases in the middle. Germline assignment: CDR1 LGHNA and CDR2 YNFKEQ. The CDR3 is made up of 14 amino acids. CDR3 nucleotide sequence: TGTGCCAGCAGCCAGGGCGGGACCTACTACGAGCAGTACTTC. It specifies CASSQGGTYYEQYF.

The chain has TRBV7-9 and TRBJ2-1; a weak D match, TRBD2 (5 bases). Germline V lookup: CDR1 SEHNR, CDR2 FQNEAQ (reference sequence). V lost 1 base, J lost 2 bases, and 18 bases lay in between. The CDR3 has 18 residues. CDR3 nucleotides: TGTGCCAGCAGCTTAGATCCGAGTCGGGAAACTCCCTACAATGAGCAGTTCTTC. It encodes CASSLDPSRETPYNEQFF.

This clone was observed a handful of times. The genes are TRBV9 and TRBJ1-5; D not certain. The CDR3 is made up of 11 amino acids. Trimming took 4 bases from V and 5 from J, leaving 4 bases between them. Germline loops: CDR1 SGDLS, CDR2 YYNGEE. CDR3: CASSPDQPQHF. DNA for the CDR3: TGTGCCAGCAGCCCCGATCAGCCCCAGCATTTT.

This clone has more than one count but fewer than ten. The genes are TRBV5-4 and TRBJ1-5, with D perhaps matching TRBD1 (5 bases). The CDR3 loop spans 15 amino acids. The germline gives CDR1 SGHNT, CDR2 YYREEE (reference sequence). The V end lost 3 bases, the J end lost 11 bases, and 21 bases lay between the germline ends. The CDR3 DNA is TGTGCCAGCAGCTACGGGACGGCGACCTATTCGACCCAGCATTTT. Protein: CASSYGTATYSTQHF.

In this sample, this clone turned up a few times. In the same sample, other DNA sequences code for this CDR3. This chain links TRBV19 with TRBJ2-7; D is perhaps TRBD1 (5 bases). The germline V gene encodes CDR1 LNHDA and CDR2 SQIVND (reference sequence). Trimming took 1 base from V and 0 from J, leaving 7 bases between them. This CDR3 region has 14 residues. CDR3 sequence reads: CASSIGGSSYEQYF. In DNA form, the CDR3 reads TGTGCCAGTAGTATAGGGGGCAGCTCCTACGAGCAGTACTTC. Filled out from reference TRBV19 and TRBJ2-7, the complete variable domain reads DGGITQSPKYLFRKEGQNVTLSCEQNLNHDAMYWYRQDPGQGLRLIYYSQIVNDFQKGDIAEGYSVSREKKESFPLTVTSAQKNPTAFYLCASSIGGSSYEQYFGPGTRLTVT.